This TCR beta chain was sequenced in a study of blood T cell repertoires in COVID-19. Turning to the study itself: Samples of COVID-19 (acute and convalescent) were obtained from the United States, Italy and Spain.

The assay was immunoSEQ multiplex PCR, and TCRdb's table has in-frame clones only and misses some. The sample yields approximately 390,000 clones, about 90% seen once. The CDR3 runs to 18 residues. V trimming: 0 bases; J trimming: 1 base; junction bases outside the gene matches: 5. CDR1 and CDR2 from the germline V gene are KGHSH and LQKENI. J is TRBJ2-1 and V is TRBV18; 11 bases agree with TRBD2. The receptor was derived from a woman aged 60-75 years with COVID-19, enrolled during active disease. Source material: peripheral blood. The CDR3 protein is CASSPPRLAGLSYNEQFF. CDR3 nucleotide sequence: TGTGCCAGCTCACCACCCCGACTAGCGGGACTTTCCTACAATGAGCAGTTCTTC.